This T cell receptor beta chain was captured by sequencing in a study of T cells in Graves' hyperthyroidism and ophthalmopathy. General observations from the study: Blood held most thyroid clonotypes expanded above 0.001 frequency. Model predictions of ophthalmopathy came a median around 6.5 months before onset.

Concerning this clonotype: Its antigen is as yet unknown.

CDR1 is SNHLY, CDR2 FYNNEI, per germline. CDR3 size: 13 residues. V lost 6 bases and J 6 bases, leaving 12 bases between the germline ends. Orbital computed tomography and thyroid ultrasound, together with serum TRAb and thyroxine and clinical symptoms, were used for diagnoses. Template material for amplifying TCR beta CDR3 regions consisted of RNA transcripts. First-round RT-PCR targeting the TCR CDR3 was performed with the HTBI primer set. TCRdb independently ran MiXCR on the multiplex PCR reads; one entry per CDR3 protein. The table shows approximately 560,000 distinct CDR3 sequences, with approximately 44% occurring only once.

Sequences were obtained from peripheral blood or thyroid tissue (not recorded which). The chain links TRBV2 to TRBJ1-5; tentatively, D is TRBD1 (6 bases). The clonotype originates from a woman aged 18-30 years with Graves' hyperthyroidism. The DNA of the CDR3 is TGTGCCAGCAGCTTATCCAGGGGTCAGCCCCAGCATTTT. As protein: CASSLSRGQPQHF.